Here is one T cell receptor (beta chain) with its context. This sample stems from a study of blood T cell repertoires in COVID-19. Whole-study context: Collection of acute and convalescent COVID-19 samples took place in the United States, Italy and Spain. PBMCs, B-cell-depleted T cells, or T cells provided the cDNA or gDNA that made up the material.

Germline V gene data show CDR1 as SGHTA and CDR2 as FQGNSA. The CDR3 length is 14 residues. V gave up 3 bases and J gave up 1 base, with 7 bases separating them. Original processing methods: Amplification from reference gene primers served as the basis for estimated nucleated cell counts. Profiled with immunoSEQ multiplex PCR; TCRdb holds only in-frame clones, not every one. V, J and clone size are taken as reported in that table, and D and trimming were inferred from the DNA itself. The data contain about 210,000 clones, around 83% of them singletons. J is TRBJ2-4 and V is TRBV7-2; no clear D gene. This sequence was found in a man aged 45-65 years with active or convalescent COVID-19. The sample taken for sequencing was peripheral blood. The CDR3 nucleotides read TGTGCCAGCAGCTTGGCCTCCGCCAAAAACATTCAGTACTTC. This codes for CASSLASAKNIQYF.